These 20 T cell receptor beta chains originate from one sample sequenced in a study of blood T cell repertoires in COVID-19. Clones were sequenced by immunoSEQ multiplex PCR, and TCRdb holds only the in-frame ones, with some missing. In the table there are approximately 250,000 clones, roughly 88% of which are singletons. The source material was peripheral blood. Every receptor here comes from a woman aged 70 to 79 with COVID-19, enrolled during active disease.

V and J are TRBV28 and TRBJ1-4; 8 bases map to TRBD1. The CDR3 consists of 15 residues. Trimming took 6 bases from V and 7 from J; bases not matched to a gene: 10. The germline CDR1 and CDR2 sequences are MDHEN and SYDVKM. CDR3: CASSKPTGAREKLFF. The CDR3 coding sequence is TGTGCCAGCAGCAAACCGACAGGGGCGCGTGAAAAACTGTTTTTT.

The rearrangement links TRBV28 to TRBJ2-2; D unresolved. The V gene lost 4 bases and the J gene lost 1 base, with 7 bases spanning the gap. The CDR3 has 14 residues. Germline V gene sequence: CDR1 MDHEN, CDR2 SYDVKM. The CDR3 DNA sequence: TGTGCCAGCAGTTCAAACAGGAACACCGGGGAGCTGTTTTTT. It yields the protein CASSSNRNTGELFF.

The chain uses TRBV4-1 and TRBJ1-2; no clear D. Germline values: CDR1 MGHRA, CDR2 YSYEKL. Trimming shortened V by 1 base and J by 4 bases, and 10 bases separated the two germline ends. This CDR3 spans 14 amino acids. CDR3: CASSQAPGLYGYTF. The CDR3 region has the DNA TGCGCCAGCAGCCAAGCGCCAGGCCTCTATGGCTACACCTTC.

V usage is TRBV25-1 and J usage is TRBJ1-1, with 7 nucleotides matching TRBD1. Germline-derived CDR1 and CDR2 are MGHDK and SYGVNS. This CDR3 is 16 amino acids long. The J segment lost 1 base and the V segment lost 3 bases, leaving 8 bases of the junction unmatched. DNA of the CDR3: TGTGCCAGCAGTGACTTCAGACAGGGTCGGAACACTGAAGCTTTCTTT. Translated: CASSDFRQGRNTEAFF.

V is TRBV6-1 and J is TRBJ1-2, with D possibly TRBD1 on 5 matching bases. CDR3 length: 13 amino acids. V lost 3 bases and J lost 5, with 10 bases in between. Per germline, CDR1 MNHNS and CDR2 SASEGT. Here the CDR3 reads CASSDRVGYGYTF. CDR3 sequence (DNA): TGTGCCAGCAGTGACAGGGTGGGGTATGGCTACACCTTC.

A word on this clone: Its ends do not fully match the called genes, so a read error is possible. The chain links TRBV19 to TRBJ2-3, with TRBD2 matching over 8 bases. The CDR3 covers 15 residues. Germline V lookup: CDR1 LNHDA, CDR2 SQIVND (reference sequence). The CDR3 DNA reads TGTGCCAGCAGTATAAAGGGACTAGGACCTGATACGCAGTATTTT. Protein sequence: CASSIKGLGPDTQYF.

The chain couples TRBV19 to TRBJ2-5; D may be TRBD2 (7 bases). V gave up 8 bases and J gave up 4 bases, with 17 bases separating them. Germline CDR1 and CDR2: LNHDA and SQIVND (reference sequence). This CDR3 comprises 14 residues. The CDR3 coding sequence is TGTGCCAGTTCTTGGGGGGCTAGCGGAGAGACCCAGTACTTC. Its protein is CASSWGASGETQYF.

The chain employs TRBV6-5 and TRBJ2-7, with TRBD1 identical over 9 bases. V lost 5 bases and J lost 4; bases outside the gene matches: 3. The CDR3 is made up of 13 amino acids. Per the germline V gene, CDR1 is MNHEY and CDR2 is SVGAGI. CDR3 sequence reads: CASSRDREYEQYF. The CDR3, as DNA: TGTGCCAGCAGTCGGGACAGGGAGTACGAGCAGTACTTC.

This chain uses TRBV4-1 with TRBJ2-5; D perhaps matches TRBD2 (6 bases). This CDR3 is built from 13 residues. Germline CDR1 and CDR2: MGHRA and YSYEKL. V gave up 1 base and J gave up 3 bases, with 6 bases separating them. The CDR3 loop is CASSQAGEETQYF. The CDR3 DNA follows: TGCGCCAGCAGCCAAGCGGGGGAAGAGACCCAGTACTTC.

V usage is TRBV27 and J usage is TRBJ1-3; D is undetermined. Germline V gene data show CDR1 as MNHEY and CDR2 as SMNVEV (reference sequence). CDR3 length equals 16 residues. The ends were cut back, 0 bases at V and 0 bases at J, with 9 bases in the middle. Written as DNA, the CDR3 is TGTGCCAGCAGTTTATCGATTGGGAGCTCTGGAAACACCATATATTTT. This codes for CASSLSIGSSGNTIYF.

The rearrangement joins TRBV7-2 to TRBJ2-2, with D possibly being TRBD1 (6 bases). Trimming removed 1 base at V and 6 bases at J, with 12 bases between. The CDR3 sequence is 15 residues long. CDR1 is SGHTA, CDR2 FQGNSA, per germline. CDR3 in amino acids: CASSLDTGTSGELFF. The CDR3 DNA follows: TGTGCCAGCAGCTTAGATACCGGGACATCCGGGGAGCTGTTTTTT.

The chain couples TRBV4-2 to TRBJ2-1, with D maybe TRBD1 (5 bases). CDR3 length equals 15 residues. The germline V gene has CDR1 LGHNA and CDR2 YNFKEQ. V was trimmed by 3 bases and J by 2 bases, leaving 11 bases between them. As DNA, the CDR3 is TGTGCCAGCAGCCACGGACCAGGGCCCTACAATGAGCAGTTCTTC. It yields the protein CASSHGPGPYNEQFF.

V is TRBV7-2 and J is TRBJ1-4, with TRBD1 identical over 8 bases. The germline V gene encodes CDR1 SGHTA and CDR2 FQGNSA. This CDR3 is 15 amino acids long. The trim removed 1 base at V and 8 bases at J, leaving 6 bases unmatched. CDR3 in DNA: TGTGCCAGCAGCTTAGACAGGGGGATAGGGGAAAAACTGTTTTTT. This gives the protein CASSLDRGIGEKLFF.

J is TRBJ2-1 and V is TRBV10-3; TRBD1 is a possible D gene (6 bases). Germline loops: CDR1 ENHRY, CDR2 SYGVKD. Trimming shortened V by 5 bases and J by 5 bases, and 10 bases separated the two germline ends. The CDR3 covers 13 residues. The CDR3 reads CAISSGQNNEQFF. The CDR3 bases are TGTGCCATCAGTTCCGGACAGAACAATGAGCAGTTCTTC.

The V gene is TRBV7-2, the J gene TRBJ2-7, with D perhaps matching TRBD2 (5 bases). The germline V and J ends were trimmed by 10 bases and 0 bases, with 16 bases remaining between them. The CDR3 totals 14 residues. CDR1 and CDR2 from the germline V gene are SGHTA and FQGNSA. CDR3 sequence reads: CATKREPSSYEQYF. CDR3 bases: TGTGCCACGAAGAGGGAGCCCAGCTCCTACGAGCAGTACTTC.

This chain joins TRBV11-3 and TRBJ2-3, with 12 bases fitting TRBD1. CDR3 length: 16 residues. V shed 4 bases, J shed 3 bases, and the junction held 5 bases outside the gene matches. Per the germline V gene, CDR1 is SGHNT and CDR2 is YENEEA. This chain's CDR3 is CASSSGTGGLTDTQYF. CDR3 bases: TGTGCCAGCAGCTCGGGGACAGGGGGCCTGACAGATACGCAGTATTTT.

The CDR3 loop reads CAWSAGLAGAWVADTQYF. The CDR3, as DNA: TGTGCCTGGAGTGCAGGACTAGCGGGAGCTTGGGTGGCAGATACGCAGTATTTT. The chain joins TRBV30 to TRBJ2-3; 13 nucleotides align to TRBD2. Trimming cost V 1 base and J 4 bases; bases outside gene matches: 11. The CDR3 has 18 residues. Germline V gene sequence: CDR1 GTSNPN, CDR2 SVGIG (reference sequence).

The chain couples TRBV7-9 to TRBJ2-1; D ambiguous. Deletions cut 4 bases from V and 7 bases from J, with 11 bases between. CDR3 length: 13 amino acids. Per germline, CDR1 SEHNR and CDR2 FQNEAQ (reference sequence). The CDR3 here is CASSSPTGNEQFF. The CDR3 coding sequence is TGTGCCAGCAGCTCCCCGACCGGGAATGAGCAGTTCTTC.

The V and J genes are TRBV6-2 or TRBV6-3 and TRBJ1-1; D ambiguous. The CDR3 is 13 residues long. Germline V gene data show CDR1 as MNHEY and CDR2 as SVGEGT. V was clipped by 3 bases and J by 1 base, with 6 bases between them. The CDR3, as DNA: TGTGCCAGCAGTTATGTAGCGAACACTGAAGCTTTCTTT. This encodes CASSYVANTEAFF.

Note on this clone: One end of the junction does not line up with germline, which may come from a read error. At the DNA level, this CDR3 is encoded by other sequences in the same sample as well. This chain joins TRBV7-2 and TRBJ2-7, with 12 bases matching TRBD2. CDR3 length equals 15 residues. Germline V gene data show CDR1 as SGHTA and CDR2 as FQGNSA. CDR3 amino acids: CASSLAGGSSYEQYF. The CDR3 DNA reads as TGTGCCAGCAGCCTAGCGGGAGGGAGCTCCTACGAGCAGTACTTC.